A selection of T cell receptor beta chains follows, all from one sample in a study of response to subunit inactivated influenza vaccine. TCRdb itself ran the RT-PCR reads through MiXCR, one entry per CDR3 protein. The sample lists hundreds of thousands of distinct CDR3 sequences, roughly 12% occurring once. Sequencing used PBMCs from blood, obtained on the day of vaccination. The source of these receptors is a man between 50 and 59 years old who received an inactivated influenza vaccine. The conserved cysteine and the conserved F or W are not part of the CDR3 here. The D gene is left open where the match is weak. Size tells how often a clone was seen (once, few, many) or the class of an expanded clone, and some rows leave it out.

>TRBV5-1|few|NA|TRBJ2-5
ASSPWTRSGEETQY
>TRBV12-3/TRBV12-4|few|NA|TRBJ1-1
ASSRQSNTEAF
>TRBV5-6|few|NA|TRBJ1-1
ASKYCMLVQPEAF
>TRBV16|few|NA|TRBJ1-5
ASSLLITIGRDQPQH
>TRBV13|NA|NA|TRBJ1-1
ASRQQGISTEAF
>TRBV4-1|NA|TRBD1|TRBJ1-1
ASSQGGTGGTEAF
>TRBV6-5|few|NA|TRBJ2-2
ASRYRGRAEWDTGELF
>TRBV5-6|NA|NA|TRBJ1-3
ASSLPFAGNTIY
>TRBV4-3|few|NA|TRBJ1-5
ASSQVVGGQIAVPQH
>TRBV12-3/TRBV12-4|few|TRBD2|TRBJ2-1
ASRWGLVRDEQF
>TRBV29-1|NA|NA|TRBJ1-6
SVQGQFGDLH
>TRBV28|many|TRBD1|TRBJ2-7
ASSLGGQGSYEQY
>TRBV28|NA|NA|TRBJ2-7
ASNTLDGTYEQY
>TRBV6-6|NA|NA|TRBJ2-5
ASSYSWRETQY
>TRBV4-1|few|NA|TRBJ2-3
ASSQPWGDTQY
>TRBV28|few|NA|TRBJ2-4
ASSLGRRNIQY